This T cell receptor beta chain was identified during a study of T cells after yellow fever vaccination. General study results and limits: Compared with primary, the secondary response was weaker and peaked at day 5, not 15.

This CDR3 has 15 amino acids. J gave up 2 bases and V 5 bases, and 7 bases lay outside the gene matches. Germline CDR1 and CDR2: SGHNT and YENEEA. TCRdb re-called the 5' RACE reads through MiXCR, storing one row per CDR3 protein. The sample has more than 450,000 distinct CDR3 sequences; 21% are singletons. As to this clonotype: The antigen remains undetermined.

The source is a man aged 18 to 29 who received the YFV17D yellow fever vaccine. The J gene is TRBJ2-7, the V gene TRBV11-3; 9 bases agree with TRBD2. Sequencing was performed on PBMCs, taken roughly 20 days after the first yellow fever vaccination. CDR3 DNA sequence: TGTGCCAGCAGCCACCGTAGCGGGGGCGCCTACGAGCAGTACTTC. It specifies CASSHRSGGAYEQYF. The complete variable domain, with remaining parts taken from reference TRBV11-3 and TRBJ2-7, reads EAGVVQSPRYKIIEKKQPVAFWCNPISGHNTLYWYLQNLGQGPELLIRYENEEAVDDSQLPKDRFSAERLKGVDSTLKIQPAELGDSAVYLCASSHRSGGAYEQYFGPGTRLTVT.